This T cell receptor beta chain was sequenced during a study of tumor-infiltrating lymphocytes in localized non-small cell lung cancer. Study-wide context: Several tumor histologies, both smoking statuses, and some post-neoadjuvant chemotherapy samples were included. Study-wide points: No T-cell fraction difference was seen between IM1 and IM2 tumors.

Repertoires were generated with immunoSEQ multiplex PCR, while TCRdb's copy carries only in-frame clones and drops some. Altogether several thousand clones are present, 65% being singletons, with the ten largest covering approximately 17%. A remark on this clone: What it binds is not known.

The germline V gene encodes CDR1 LNHDA and CDR2 SQIVND (reference sequence). The CDR3 contains 15 residues. V lost 5 bases, J lost 0 bases, and 1 base stayed unmatched. This chain joins TRBV19 and TRBJ2-2, with 9 bases lining up with TRBD1. Sequenced material: uninvolved lung tissue not adjacent to the tumor. This clonotype was sampled from a human donor with non-small cell lung cancer. CDR3 sequence: CASSRQGANTGELFF. The CDR3 DNA reads as TGTGCCAGTAGTCGACAGGGGGCGAACACCGGGGAGCTGTTTTTT.